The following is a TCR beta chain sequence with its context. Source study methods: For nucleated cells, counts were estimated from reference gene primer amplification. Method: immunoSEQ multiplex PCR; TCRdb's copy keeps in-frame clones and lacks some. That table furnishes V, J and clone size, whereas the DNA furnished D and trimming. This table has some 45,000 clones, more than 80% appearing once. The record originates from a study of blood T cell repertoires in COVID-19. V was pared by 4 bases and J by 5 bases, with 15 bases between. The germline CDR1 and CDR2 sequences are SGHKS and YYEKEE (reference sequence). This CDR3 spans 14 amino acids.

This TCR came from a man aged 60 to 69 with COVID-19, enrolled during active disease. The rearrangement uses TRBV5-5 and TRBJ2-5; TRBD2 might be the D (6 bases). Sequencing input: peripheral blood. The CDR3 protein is CASSPRDFGETQYF. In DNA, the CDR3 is TGTGCCAGCAGCCCCCGGGACTTCGGCGAGACCCAGTACTTC.